A single sample gave rise to the 7 T cell receptor beta chains below, sequenced in a study of blood T cell repertoires in COVID-19. TCRdb's copy holds only in-frame clones and misses some; the assay was immunoSEQ multiplex PCR. The sample has roughly 41,000 clones; almost 90% are singletons. The material sequenced was peripheral blood. These receptors originate from a man between 60 and 70 years old with active or convalescent COVID-19.

The rearrangement uses TRBV6-5 and TRBJ1-1; 10 bases map to TRBD1. The CDR3 is made up of 14 amino acids. Germline loops: CDR1 MNHEY, CDR2 SVGAGI. Trimming took 6 bases from V and 1 from J; bases not matched to a gene: 2. Here the CDR3 DNA reads TGTGCCAGCAGCCGACAGGGGGCGAACACTGAAGCTTTCTTT. Encoded protein: CASSRQGANTEAFF.

This clone was seen only a few times. This chain uses TRBV5-6 with TRBJ2-1; 14 positions agree with TRBD2. The CDR3 spans 16 residues. V lost 4 bases to trimming and J lost 9 bases; unmatched junction nucleotides: 9. From germline, CDR1 is SGHDT and CDR2 YYEEEE. The CDR3 DNA sequence: TGTGCCAGCAGCCCCGGGACTAGCGGGAGTTTTGGTGAGCAGTTCTTC. Residues: CASSPGTSGSFGEQFF.

V gene TRBV15 combines with J gene TRBJ1-5; weak D call: TRBD1 (5 bases). V lost 0 bases and J 5 bases, leaving 11 bases between the germline ends. Germline V gene sequence: CDR1 LNHNV, CDR2 YYDKDF (reference sequence). The CDR3 runs 15 residues. In nucleotides, the CDR3 is TGTGCCACCAGCAGAGATCCGCAGGGATATCAGCCCCAGCATTTT. This translates into CATSRDPQGYQPQHF.

The chain has TRBV13 and TRBJ2-7, with D possibly TRBD1 on 6 matching bases. CDR3 size: 15 residues. The germline V gene has CDR1 PRHDT and CDR2 FYEKMQ (reference sequence). The V end was cut by 2 bases, the J end by 5 bases, with 16 bases between. The CDR3 protein is CASSLLRQGLNEQYF. CDR3 coding DNA: TGTGCCAGCAGCTTACTAAGGCAGGGGTTGAACGAGCAGTACTTC.

This clone was seen a single time. The chain carries TRBV24-1 and TRBJ2-5; 9 positions agree with TRBD2. V was pared by 3 bases and J by 5 bases, with 9 bases of the junction left unmatched. This CDR3 spans 16 amino acids. Germline V gene data show CDR1 as KGHDR and CDR2 as SFDVKD. The CDR3 sequence: CATSDTGTSIVETQYF. The CDR3 DNA reads as TGTGCCACCAGTGATACCGGGACTAGCATTGTGGAGACCCAGTACTTC.

The chain carries TRBV9 and TRBJ2-5, with a tentative D call TRBD1 (6 bases). Germline assignment: CDR1 SGDLS and CDR2 YYNGEE. V shed 0 bases and J shed 1 base, with 7 bases lying between them. This CDR3 has 14 residues. CDR3 nucleotides: TGTGCCAGCAGCGTAGAAGGGGGCCAAGAGACCCAGTACTTC. This codes for CASSVEGGQETQYF. The variable domain in full, completed from reference TRBV9 and TRBJ2-5, reads DSGVTQTPKHLITATGQRVTLRCSPRSGDLSVYWYQQSLDQGLQFLIQYYNGEERAKGNILERFSAQQFPDLHSELNLSSLELGDSALYFCASSVEGGQETQYFGPGTRLLVL.

The chain recombines TRBV19 with TRBJ2-2; weak D call: TRBD2 (5 bases). Germline assignment: CDR1 LNHDA and CDR2 SQIVND (reference sequence). CDR3 size: 16 residues. V gave up 5 bases and J gave up 0 bases, with 13 bases separating them. CDR3 amino acids: CASSLVTEANTGELFF. In nucleotides, the CDR3 is TGTGCCAGTAGTCTCGTGACGGAGGCGAACACCGGGGAGCTGTTTTTT.